Listed below are T cell receptor beta chains from one sample, sequenced in a study of cytotoxic CD8 clonotypes in ibrutinib-treated CLL. Profiled with immunoSEQ multiplex PCR; TCRdb holds only in-frame clones, not every one. The table includes 6,000 or so clones, around 74% detected once. The sequences come from PBMCs, collected before ibrutinib treatment. The receptors stem from a human donor with chronic lymphocytic leukemia. CDR3s include the opening cysteine and the closing phenylalanine or tryptophan. The D gene is left open where the match is weak. Expanded clones get a size class; other rows say once, few or many, or leave the size out.

CDR3 protein: CASSLGSGRGNEQFF
CDR3 DNA: TGTGCTAGCAGCCTCGGGAGCGGGAGAGGGAATGAGCAGTTCTTC
V gene: TRBV7-7
D gene: TRBD2
J gene: TRBJ2-1
clone size: NA

CDR3 protein: CASSFRAREPENIQYF
CDR3 DNA: TGTGCCAGCAGCTTCCGAGCTCGGGAACCGGAAAACATTCAGTACTTC
V gene: TRBV9
D gene: NA
J gene: TRBJ2-4
clone size: NA

CDR3 protein: CASSYSRGYEQYF
CDR3 DNA: TGTGCCAGCAGTTACTCGAGGGGCTACGAGCAGTACTTC
V gene: TRBV6-7
D gene: NA
J gene: TRBJ2-7
clone size: NA

CDR3 protein: CAFDRDGVEQYF
CDR3 DNA: TGTGCCTTCGACAGGGACGGCGTCGAGCAGTACTTC
V gene: TRBV30
D gene: TRBD1
J gene: TRBJ2-7
clone size: few

CDR3 protein: CASSHKGAVSSYNEQFF
CDR3 DNA: TGTGCCAGCAGCCACAAGGGTGCGGTAAGCTCCTACAATGAGCAGTTCTTC
V gene: TRBV5-4
D gene: NA
J gene: TRBJ2-1
clone size: NA

CDR3 protein: CASSLTHGNTIYF
CDR3 DNA: TGTGCCAGCAGCTTAACTCACGGAAACACCATATATTTT
V gene: TRBV7-2
D gene: NA
J gene: TRBJ1-3
clone size: NA

CDR3 protein: CASSRDPGLEGYTF
CDR3 DNA: TGCGCCAGCAGCAGGGACCCAGGGCTTGAGGGCTACACCTTC
V gene: TRBV4-3
D gene: NA
J gene: TRBJ1-2
clone size: NA

CDR3 protein: CASGGQVNTEAFF
CDR3 DNA: TGCGCCAGCGGGGGACAGGTAAACACTGAAGCTTTCTTT
V gene: TRBV10-2
D gene: TRBD1
J gene: TRBJ1-1
clone size: once

CDR3 protein: CASSTGQGVHEQYF
CDR3 DNA: TGTGCCAGCAGTACGGGACAGGGGGTCCACGAGCAGTACTTC
V gene: TRBV5-6
D gene: TRBD1
J gene: TRBJ2-7
clone size: NA

CDR3 protein: CASSQDPGGRRNGYTF
CDR3 DNA: TGCGCCAGCAGCCAAGATCCTGGGGGCCGGAGGAATGGCTACACCTTC
V gene: TRBV4-3
D gene: NA
J gene: TRBJ1-2
clone size: NA

CDR3 protein: CASSPGTNEKLFF
CDR3 DNA: TGTGCCAGCTCACCAGGGACTAATGAAAAACTGTTTTTT
V gene: TRBV18
D gene: NA
J gene: TRBJ1-4
clone size: few

CDR3 protein: CASSELTSGAVNEQFF
CDR3 DNA: TGTGCCAGCAGCGAACTAACTAGCGGGGCGGTCAATGAGCAGTTCTTC
V gene: TRBV7-2
D gene: TRBD2
J gene: TRBJ2-1
clone size: NA

CDR3 protein: CASREGQGQETQYF
CDR3 DNA: TGTGCCAGCAGGGAGGGGCAGGGGCAAGAGACCCAGTACTTC
V gene: TRBV2
D gene: NA
J gene: TRBJ2-5
clone size: NA

CDR3 protein: CASRTGQNTGELFF
CDR3 DNA: TGTGCCAGTAGAACCGGACAGAACACCGGGGAGCTGTTTTTT
V gene: TRBV19
D gene: NA
J gene: TRBJ2-2
clone size: NA

CDR3 protein: CASSYSAGDPYYEQYF
CDR3 DNA: TGTGCCAGCAGTTACTCGGCGGGAGACCCCTACTACGAGCAGTACTTC
V gene: TRBV6-5
D gene: TRBD2
J gene: TRBJ2-7
clone size: NA

CDR3 protein: CASSRAGTSDEQYF
CDR3 DNA: TGTGCCAGCAGCCGAGCCGGGACTAGCGACGAGCAGTACTTC
V gene: TRBV7-9
D gene: TRBD2
J gene: TRBJ2-7
clone size: NA

CDR3 protein: CASSNRVSGANVLTF
CDR3 DNA: TGTGCCAGCAGTAACAGGGTTTCTGGGGCCAACGTCCTGACTTTC
V gene: TRBV6-5
D gene: NA
J gene: TRBJ2-6
clone size: NA

CDR3 protein: CASSLGSTGNTIYF
CDR3 DNA: TGTGCCAGCAGCTTAGGGAGTACTGGAAACACCATATATTTT
V gene: TRBV5-6
D gene: NA
J gene: TRBJ1-3
clone size: NA

CDR3 protein: CASSQGRQNYGYTF
CDR3 DNA: TGCGCCAGCAGCCAAGGCCGCCAGAACTATGGCTACACCTTC
V gene: TRBV4-3
D gene: NA
J gene: TRBJ1-2
clone size: NA

CDR3 protein: CASSLNPSGTDTQYF
CDR3 DNA: TGTGCCAGCAGCTTAAACCCTAGCGGCACAGATACGCAGTATTTT
V gene: TRBV7-3
D gene: NA
J gene: TRBJ2-3
clone size: NA

CDR3 protein: CASSLREVSMNTEAFF
CDR3 DNA: TGTGCCAGCAGCCTCCGCGAGGTTTCCATGAACACTGAAGCTTTCTTT
V gene: TRBV5-6
D gene: NA
J gene: TRBJ1-1
clone size: once

CDR3 protein: CASSLVAGMNQPQHF
CDR3 DNA: TGTGCCAGCAGCTTAGTCGCAGGGATGAATCAGCCCCAGCATTTT
V gene: TRBV7-6
D gene: NA
J gene: TRBJ1-5
clone size: NA

CDR3 protein: CASTSRLAGGETQYF
CDR3 DNA: TGTGCCAGCACCTCTCGACTAGCGGGAGGGGAGACCCAGTACTTC
V gene: TRBV28
D gene: TRBD2
J gene: TRBJ2-5
clone size: once

CDR3 protein: CASSLEGNTGELFF
CDR3 DNA: TGCGCCAGCAGCTTGGAGGGGAACACCGGGGAGCTGTTTTTT
V gene: TRBV5-1
D gene: NA
J gene: TRBJ2-2
clone size: NA

CDR3 protein: CASSLTGPYEQYF
CDR3 DNA: TGTGCCAGCAGCTTGACAGGACCCTACGAGCAGTACTTC
V gene: TRBV5-4
D gene: NA
J gene: TRBJ2-7
clone size: NA

CDR3 protein: CASSSFIGEKLFF
CDR3 DNA: TGCGCCAGCAGCTCCTTCATCGGGGAAAAACTGTTTTTT
V gene: TRBV5-1
D gene: NA
J gene: TRBJ1-4
clone size: NA

CDR3 protein: CASSEGRKAGVHTNEKLFF
CDR3 DNA: TGTGCCAGCAGTGAAGGAAGGAAGGCAGGGGTCCACACTAATGAAAAACTGTTTTTT
V gene: TRBV2
D gene: NA
J gene: TRBJ1-4
clone size: NA

CDR3 protein: CASSPPGRLANEKLFF
CDR3 DNA: TGTGCCAGTAGTCCACCCGGGAGGTTGGCTAATGAAAAACTGTTTTTT
V gene: TRBV19
D gene: NA
J gene: TRBJ1-4
clone size: NA

CDR3 protein: CASSFRSAEHEQFF
CDR3 DNA: TGTGCCAGCAGCTTCCGATCAGCAGAGCATGAGCAGTTCTTC
V gene: TRBV9
D gene: NA
J gene: TRBJ2-1
clone size: NA

CDR3 protein: CASSQQGADGYTF
CDR3 DNA: TGCGCCAGCAGCCAACAGGGGGCGGATGGCTACACCTTC
V gene: TRBV5-1
D gene: TRBD1
J gene: TRBJ1-2
clone size: once

CDR3 protein: CASSRLGDNEQFF
CDR3 DNA: TGTGCCAGCAGCCGACTAGGGGACAATGAGCAGTTCTTC
V gene: TRBV6-5
D gene: NA
J gene: TRBJ2-1
clone size: NA

CDR3 protein: CASSLAMPGGRNEKLFF
CDR3 DNA: TGCGCCAGCAGCTTGGCGATGCCCGGAGGTCGAAATGAAAAACTGTTTTTT
V gene: TRBV5-1
D gene: NA
J gene: TRBJ1-4
clone size: NA

CDR3 protein: CASSPFMGGGNTIYF
CDR3 DNA: TGCGCCAGCAGCCCCTTCATGGGTGGTGGAAACACCATATATTTT
V gene: TRBV4-3
D gene: NA
J gene: TRBJ1-3
clone size: NA

CDR3 protein: CASSKQTYNEQFF
CDR3 DNA: TGTGCCAGCAGCAAACAGACGTACAATGAGCAGTTCTTC
V gene: TRBV27
D gene: NA
J gene: TRBJ2-1
clone size: NA

CDR3 protein: CASSYLGLQETQYF
CDR3 DNA: TGTGCCAGCAGTTATTTGGGCCTACAAGAGACCCAGTACTTC
V gene: TRBV6-6
D gene: NA
J gene: TRBJ2-5
clone size: NA

CDR3 protein: CAAGKTEGYNEQFF
CDR3 DNA: TGTGCCGCTGGTAAGACAGAAGGATACAATGAGCAGTTCTTC
V gene: TRBV6-5
D gene: NA
J gene: TRBJ2-1
clone size: NA

CDR3 protein: CASSDGTSGTDTQYF
CDR3 DNA: TGTGCCAGCAGTGACGGGACTAGCGGCACAGATACGCAGTATTTT
V gene: TRBV6-4
D gene: TRBD2
J gene: TRBJ2-3
clone size: few

CDR3 protein: CASSSGLTNTDTQYF
CDR3 DNA: TGTGCCAGCAGCTCGGGACTAACAAACACAGATACGCAGTATTTT
V gene: TRBV5-4
D gene: TRBD2
J gene: TRBJ2-3
clone size: NA

CDR3 protein: CASSQDRNNEQFF
CDR3 DNA: TGCGCCAGCAGCCAAGATCGTAACAATGAGCAGTTCTTC
V gene: TRBV4-1
D gene: NA
J gene: TRBJ2-1
clone size: NA

CDR3 protein: CATTLNGVVRDEQYF
CDR3 DNA: TGTGCCACCACTTTGAACGGGGTCGTAAGGGACGAGCAGTACTTC
V gene: TRBV19
D gene: NA
J gene: TRBJ2-7
clone size: NA

CDR3 protein: CASSLVVDSPLHF
CDR3 DNA: TGTGCCAGCAGCTTAGTGGTGGATTCACCCCTCCACTTT
V gene: TRBV11-3
D gene: NA
J gene: TRBJ1-6
clone size: NA

CDR3 protein: CSVGEGQNQPQHF
CDR3 DNA: TGCAGCGTTGGGGAAGGTCAAAATCAGCCCCAGCATTTT
V gene: TRBV29-1
D gene: NA
J gene: TRBJ1-5
clone size: once

CDR3 protein: CASSLGRDRGLSYEQYF
CDR3 DNA: TGTGCCAGCAGCTTGGGCCGGGACAGGGGGCTCTCCTACGAGCAGTACTTC
V gene: TRBV7-6
D gene: TRBD1
J gene: TRBJ2-7
clone size: NA

CDR3 protein: CASSWTATNEKLFF
CDR3 DNA: TGTGCCAGCAGCTGGACAGCAACTAATGAAAAACTGTTTTTT
V gene: TRBV7-8
D gene: NA
J gene: TRBJ1-4
clone size: NA

CDR3 protein: CASSLDLPAAEGTEAFF
CDR3 DNA: TGTGCCAGCAGTTTGGACCTGCCGGCGGCCGAGGGGACTGAAGCTTTCTTT
V gene: TRBV28
D gene: NA
J gene: TRBJ1-1
clone size: NA

CDR3 protein: CASSPGGTDTQYF
CDR3 DNA: TGTGCCAGCAGCCCAGGAGGCACAGATACGCAGTATTTT
V gene: TRBV6-5
D gene: NA
J gene: TRBJ2-3
clone size: once

CDR3 protein: CASSPRTSTNTGELFF
CDR3 DNA: TGCGCCAGCAGCCCCCGGACTAGCACGAACACCGGGGAGCTGTTTTTT
V gene: TRBV4-3
D gene: TRBD2
J gene: TRBJ2-2
clone size: once

CDR3 protein: CASSSLAGGRDTQYF
CDR3 DNA: TGTGCCAGCAGCTCACTAGCGGGAGGGAGAGATACGCAGTATTTT
V gene: TRBV11-2
D gene: TRBD2
J gene: TRBJ2-3
clone size: NA

CDR3 protein: CASSPDLAGASEQFF
CDR3 DNA: TGTGCCAGCAGCCCCGACCTAGCGGGAGCTAGCGAGCAGTTCTTC
V gene: TRBV7-2
D gene: TRBD2
J gene: TRBJ2-1
clone size: NA

CDR3 protein: CASSLSTQGLHGYTF
CDR3 DNA: TGTGCCAGCAGCTTATCTACTCAGGGGCTTCATGGCTACACCTTC
V gene: TRBV7-2
D gene: NA
J gene: TRBJ1-2
clone size: NA

CDR3 protein: CAPSPWGVGFEQYF
CDR3 DNA: TGTGCCCCTTCCCCCTGGGGGGTCGGGTTCGAGCAGTACTTC
V gene: TRBV5-8
D gene: NA
J gene: TRBJ2-7
clone size: few